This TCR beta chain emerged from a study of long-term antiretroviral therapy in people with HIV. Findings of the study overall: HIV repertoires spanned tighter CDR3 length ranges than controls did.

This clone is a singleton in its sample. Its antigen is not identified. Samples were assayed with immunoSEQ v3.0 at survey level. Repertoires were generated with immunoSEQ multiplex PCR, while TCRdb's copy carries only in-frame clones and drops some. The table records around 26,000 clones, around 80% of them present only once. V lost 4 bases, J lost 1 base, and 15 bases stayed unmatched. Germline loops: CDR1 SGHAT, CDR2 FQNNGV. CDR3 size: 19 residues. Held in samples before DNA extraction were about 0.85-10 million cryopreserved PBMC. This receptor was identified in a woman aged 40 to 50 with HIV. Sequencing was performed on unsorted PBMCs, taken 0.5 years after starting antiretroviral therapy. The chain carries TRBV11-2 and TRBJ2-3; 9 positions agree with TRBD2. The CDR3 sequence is CASSSIVGPSGAGTDTQYF. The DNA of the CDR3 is TGTGCCAGCAGCTCGATCGTAGGGCCTAGCGGGGCGGGCACAGATACGCAGTATTTT.